The source of this T cell receptor (beta chain) is a study of cytomegalovirus exposure and HLA in healthy donors. The study's findings and limits: Among TCR beta chains, those listed as cytomegalovirus-associated numbered over 150.

V shed 6 bases, J shed 3 bases, and the junction held 10 bases outside the gene matches. The germline gives CDR1 SGHDT, CDR2 YYEEEE. The CDR3 consists of 15 residues. Primers for the PCR totalled 60 Vbeta and 13 Jbeta. Method: immunoSEQ multiplex PCR; TCRdb's copy keeps in-frame clones and lacks some. The sample has over 70,000 clones; roughly 76% are singletons. Comment on this clone: Antigen: not known.

The sequenced material came from PBMCs. The chain employs TRBV5-6 and TRBJ1-2; 8 nucleotides agree with TRBD1. This clonotype was obtained from a male donor in good health and CMV-seronegative. The CDR3 region is CASKKLDRDDYGYTF. CDR3 bases: TGTGCCAGCAAAAAATTGGACAGGGACGACTATGGCTACACCTTC.